This T cell receptor beta chain appears in the sequencing data of a study of technical replicates of blood from four donors. Clones were read by immunoSEQ multiplex PCR, and TCRdb kept only the in-frame ones, dropping some. Of about 69,000 clones listed, 75% to 90% are singletons. Trimming removed 1 base from V and 1 base from J, with 8 bases in between. Germline V gene sequence: CDR1 LGHNA, CDR2 YSLEER. The CDR3 runs to 15 residues. The sequence was obtained from a human donor in good health. Some clones in this sample may be carry-over from other donors' samples. The J gene is TRBJ2-1, the V gene TRBV4-3; D perhaps matches TRBD1 (6 bases). Input material: PBMCs. This CDR3 reads CASSQGRGSYNEQFF. CDR3 nucleotides: TGCGCCAGCAGCCAAGGTAGGGGGTCCTACAATGAGCAGTTCTTC.